The 11 T cell receptor beta chains reported below all come from one sample, sequenced in a study of a mutant IDH1 vaccine in newly diagnosed glioma (dated by TCRdb to the early 2020s). Explained via the paper, the time point label denotes: week 5, during vaccination. Each vaccine dose was 300 ug of a 20-mer mutant IDH1 peptide in Montanide, given subcutaneously with topical imiquimod. Libraries were made using the immunoSEQ multiplex PCR assay. Sourced from immuneACCESS, this table was stored by TCRdb with only in-frame sequences that have V and J called. A share of the clones is absent; for the studies checked, an unresolved V gene accounts for under half, and the remainder has no known explanation. Within this sample are tens of thousands of clones, with about 89% of them counted one time only. The ten largest make up around 3% of the sample. Their antigens remain unidentified. Sequences were derived from PBMCs, sampled from a glioma patient whose treatment included an IDH1 peptide vaccine. The receptors here all came from a man aged 50-59 years with glioma.

The chain is built from TRBV4-2 and TRBJ2-4; D might be TRBD2 (5 bases). CDR1 is LGHNA and CDR2 is YNFKEQ in the germline V gene. Trimming cost V 1 base and J 0 bases, with 10 bases left between them. The CDR3 consists of 16 residues. CDR3 nucleotide sequence: TGTGCCAGCAGCCAAGCCGGGGAGTCAGCCAAAAACATTCAGTACTTC. Protein: CASSQAGESAKNIQYF.

This sequence joins TRBV28 and TRBJ2-7; D call uncertain. The CDR3 spans 14 residues. Per germline, CDR1 MDHEN and CDR2 SYDVKM. The ends were cut back, 1 base at V and 0 bases at J, with 7 bases in the middle. CDR3 in amino acids: CASSLLSGSYEQYF. CDR3 nucleotide sequence: TGTGCCAGCAGTTTATTATCCGGCTCCTACGAGCAGTACTTC.

The CDR3 is CAYTGGTDTQYF. The CDR3 DNA reads as TGTGCCTACACCGGTGGGACAGATACGCAGTATTTT. The chain links TRBV30 to TRBJ2-3; D unclear. From germline, CDR1 is GTSNPN and CDR2 SVGIG (reference sequence). This CDR3 has 12 amino acids. The germline V and J ends were trimmed by 7 bases and 3 bases, with 11 bases remaining between them.

CDR3 bases: TGTGCCAGCACCAGGACAGGGGATTCCTACGAGCAGTACTTC. It translates to CASTRTGDSYEQYF. The chain recombines TRBV7-9 with TRBJ2-5; 9 bases map to TRBD1. The DNA end favors TRBJ2-7, so the J call may be wrong. CDR1 SEHNR and CDR2 FQNEAQ come from the germline V gene (reference sequence). The CDR3 covers 14 residues.

This chain links TRBV14 with TRBJ2-7, with 11 bases aligning to TRBD1. The CDR3 consists of 15 residues. Germline loops: CDR1 SGHDN, CDR2 FVKESK. J lost 4 bases, V lost 5 bases, and 7 bases had no gene match. The CDR3 spells CASSKGQGAFYEQYF. CDR3 coding DNA: TGTGCCAGCAGCAAAGGACAGGGGGCTTTTTACGAGCAGTACTTC.

The chain combines TRBV9 with TRBJ2-5; tentatively, D is TRBD2 (5 bases). The CDR3 loop spans 15 amino acids. Trimming took off 0 bases at V and 7 bases at J, with 16 bases between the two ends. Germline values: CDR1 SGDLS, CDR2 YYNGEE. DNA for the CDR3: TGTGCCAGCAGCGTAGTCGCTAGCCCGAAAAGGACCCAGTACTTC. This sequence encodes CASSVVASPKRTQYF.

The chain links TRBV9 to TRBJ1-1; tentatively, D is TRBD1 (5 bases). Germline CDR1 is SGDLS and CDR2 is YYNGEE. The CDR3 runs 13 residues. Trimming removed 0 bases at V and 6 bases at J, with 9 bases between. The CDR3 region has the DNA TGTGCCAGCAGCGTAGTGAACAGGCCTGAAGCTTTCTTT. This codes for CASSVVNRPEAFF.

The genes are TRBV7-2 and TRBJ1-2; 8 bases line up with TRBD1. The trim removed 1 base at V and 4 bases at J, leaving 8 bases unmatched. Germline V gene lookup returns CDR1 SGHTA and CDR2 FQGNSA. The CDR3 is 16 amino acids. The CDR3 nucleotides read TGTGCCAGCAGCTTAGTAGTAGTGACAGGGGTCTATGGCTACACCTTC. This translates into CASSLVVVTGVYGYTF.

The chain links TRBV6-6 to TRBJ2-7; 7 nucleotides line up with TRBD1. CDR3 length equals 12 residues. The trim removed 11 bases at V and 7 bases at J, leaving 11 bases unmatched. Germline V gene data show CDR1 as MNHNY and CDR2 as SVGAGI (reference sequence). The CDR3 nucleotides read TGTGCCGGGGGAACGACAGGGTGGGAGCAGTACTTC. As protein: CAGGTTGWEQYF.

The rearrangement joins TRBV28 to TRBJ2-1; maybe TRBD2 (6 bases). CDR1 is MDHEN, CDR2 SYDVKM, per germline. This CDR3 is 16 amino acids long. Trimming pared 6 bases from V and 0 bases from J, leaving 15 bases between. CDR3 residues: CASSDAGSSSYNEQFF. The CDR3 DNA sequence: TGTGCCAGCAGCGATGCGGGGTCCAGCTCCTACAATGAGCAGTTCTTC.

The genes are TRBV7-8 and TRBJ1-3; 7 bases are shared with TRBD1. The CDR3 sequence is 15 residues long. Germline V CDR1 and CDR2: SGHVS, FQNEAQ. V shed 8 bases and J 4 bases; nucleotides not matched to a gene: 11. This chain's CDR3 is CASRSDRDNGNTIYF. CDR3 nucleotides: TGTGCCAGCCGATCAGACAGGGACAACGGAAACACCATATATTTT. Full variable domain (outside the CDR3, taken from reference TRBV7-8 and TRBJ1-3): GAGVSQSPRYKVAKRGQDVALRCDPISGHVSLFWYQQALGQGPEFLTYFQNEAQLDKSGLPSDRFFAERPEGSVSTLKIQRTQQEDSAVYLCASRSDRDNGNTIYFGEGSWLTVV.